Each of the 10 T cell receptor beta chains below was sequenced from the same sample in a study of T cell responses to AZD1222 COVID-19 vaccine. The method was immunoSEQ multiplex PCR; TCRdb's version includes in-frame clones alone and lacks a portion of them. Of 110,000 or so clones in the sample, 86% are singletons; the top ten hold approximately 16%. This material consisted of peripheral blood, taken 28 days after the second AZD1222 dose. All receptors come from an adult who received the AZD1222 COVID-19 vaccine.

The J gene is TRBJ1-4, the V gene TRBV5-5; D not certain. The CDR3 sequence is 14 residues long. The V and J ends lost 0 bases and 8 bases respectively, with 11 bases between them. The germline CDR1 and CDR2 sequences are SGHKS and YYEKEE (reference sequence). The CDR3 loop is CASSLGLSGEKLFF. CDR3 bases: TGTGCCAGCAGCTTGGGACTGAGTGGGGAAAAACTGTTTTTT. Together with reference TRBV5-5 and TRBJ1-4, the CDR3 gives the full variable domain: DAGVTQSPTHLIKTRGQQVTLRCSPISGHKSVSWYQQVLGQGPQFIFQYYEKEERGRGNFPDRFSARQFPNYSSELNVNALLLGDSALYLCASSLGLSGEKLFFGSGTQLSVL.

The rearrangement joins TRBV29-1 to TRBJ1-1; D is uncertain. The V gene's germline CDR1 is SQVTM and CDR2 ANQGSEA. The CDR3 covers 12 residues. V lost 2 bases and J 1 base, leaving 5 bases between the germline ends. The CDR3 here is CSVEQQNTEAFF. The DNA of the CDR3 is TGCAGCGTTGAACAGCAGAACACTGAAGCTTTCTTT.

The rearrangement links TRBV29-1 to TRBJ2-4, with D unresolved. The CDR3 sequence is 13 residues long. Trimming left V 3 bases short and J 3 bases short, with 9 bases between. Germline V gives CDR1 SQVTM, CDR2 ANQGSEA. The CDR3 region has the DNA TGCAGCGTTGATGCTGAGAGCAAAAACATTCAGTACTTC. As protein: CSVDAESKNIQYF.

The chain is built from TRBV19 and TRBJ1-2; tentative D call: TRBD1 (5 bases). The CDR3 spans 12 residues. Per the germline V gene, CDR1 is LNHDA and CDR2 is SQIVND (reference sequence). V dropped 4 bases and J dropped 7 bases, with 10 bases sitting between them. CDR3 amino acids: CASSRQGSGYTF. CDR3 nucleotide sequence: TGTGCCAGTAGTAGGCAGGGCTCTGGCTACACCTTC.

This chain connects TRBV30 to TRBJ2-3; 8 positions agree with TRBD2. Germline assignment: CDR1 GTSNPN and CDR2 SVGIG (reference sequence). The CDR3 contains 16 residues. Losses at the gene ends were 1 base for V and 1 base for J; bases not matched to a gene: 7. The CDR3 sequence: CAWSGTSGGGTDTQYF. The CDR3 bases are TGTGCCTGGAGTGGAACTAGCGGAGGGGGCACAGATACGCAGTATTTT. Full variable domain (missing parts from reference TRBV30 and TRBJ2-3): SQTIHQWPATLVQPVGSPLSLECTVEGTSNPNLYWYRQAAGRGLQLLFYSVGIGQISSEVPQNLSASRPQDRQFILSSKKLLLSDSGFYLCAWSGTSGGGTDTQYFGPGTRLTVL.

This chain connects TRBV7-2 to TRBJ2-7; D is uncertain. Germline CDR1 is SGHTA and CDR2 is FQGNSA. Trimming pared 5 bases from V and 3 bases from J, leaving 5 bases between. The CDR3 is 11 amino acids. The CDR3 protein is CASSAVYEQYF. CDR3 in DNA: TGTGCCAGCAGCGCAGTCTACGAGCAGTACTTC.

V and J are TRBV7-9 and TRBJ2-7; 8 nucleotides line up with TRBD1. CDR3 length: 14 residues. CDR1 and CDR2 from the germline V gene are SEHNR and FQNEAQ (reference sequence). V gave up 5 bases and J gave up 3 bases; unmatched junction bases: 6. CDR3 DNA: TGTGCCAGCAGCAACAGGGGGGCGGTCTACGAGCAGTACTTC. It codes for CASSNRGAVYEQYF.

The chain joins TRBV28 to TRBJ1-2; TRBD1 agrees at 9 bases. Germline V CDR1 and CDR2: MDHEN, SYDVKM. The J segment lost 7 bases and the V segment lost 4 bases, leaving 10 bases of the junction unmatched. The length of the CDR3 is 15 residues. CDR3 DNA: TGTGCCAGCAGTTCACCGGGACAGGGTTATTTTGGCTACACCTTC. This encodes CASSSPGQGYFGYTF.

As regards this clone: The sample carries other DNA sequences with the same CDR3. DNA of the CDR3: TGTGCCAGCAGTTTATCAAGGACGGCAAACACTGAAGCTTTCTTT. This gives the protein CASSLSRTANTEAFF. The genes are TRBV27 and TRBJ1-1, with D hard to call. The CDR3 extends over 15 amino acids. Germline CDR1 reads MNHEY; CDR2 reads SMNVEV (reference sequence). Trimming stripped 0 bases from V and 2 bases from J, with 10 bases between.

This clone was observed a single time. This chain uses TRBV4-1 with TRBJ2-3; possibly TRBD2 for D (5 bases). Trimming removed 0 bases from V and 2 bases from J, with 9 bases in between. This CDR3 has 15 residues. Germline V gene data show CDR1 as MGHRA and CDR2 as YSYEKL. The CDR3 coding sequence is TGCGCCAGCAGCCAAGAAGACTATTACACAGATACGCAGTATTTT. Translating gives CASSQEDYYTDTQYF.